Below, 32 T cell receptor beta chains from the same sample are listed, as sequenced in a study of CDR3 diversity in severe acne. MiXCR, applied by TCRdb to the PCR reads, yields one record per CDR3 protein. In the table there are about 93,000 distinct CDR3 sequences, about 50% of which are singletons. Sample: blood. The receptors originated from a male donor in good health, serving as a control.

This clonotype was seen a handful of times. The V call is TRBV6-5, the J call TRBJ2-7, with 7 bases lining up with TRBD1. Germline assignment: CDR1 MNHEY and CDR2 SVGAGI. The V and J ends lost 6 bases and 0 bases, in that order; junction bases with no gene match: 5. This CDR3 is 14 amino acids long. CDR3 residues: CASSRTGSSYEQYF. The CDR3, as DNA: TGTGCCAGCAGCCGGACAGGATCCTCCTACGAGCAGTACTTC.

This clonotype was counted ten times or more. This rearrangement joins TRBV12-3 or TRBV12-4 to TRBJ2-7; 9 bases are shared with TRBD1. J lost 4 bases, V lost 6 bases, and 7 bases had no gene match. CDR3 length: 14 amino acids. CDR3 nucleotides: TGTGCCAGCAGGAAACAGGGGGCGCGATACGAGCAGTACTTC. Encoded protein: CASRKQGARYEQYF.

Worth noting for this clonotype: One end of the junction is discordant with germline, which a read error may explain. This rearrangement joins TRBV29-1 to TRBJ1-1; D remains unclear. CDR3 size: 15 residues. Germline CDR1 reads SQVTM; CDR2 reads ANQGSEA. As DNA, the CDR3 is TGCGGCGTTGACGGAGGCTACCTTTCGAGCACTGAAGCTTTCTTT. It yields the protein CGVDGGYLSSTEAFF.

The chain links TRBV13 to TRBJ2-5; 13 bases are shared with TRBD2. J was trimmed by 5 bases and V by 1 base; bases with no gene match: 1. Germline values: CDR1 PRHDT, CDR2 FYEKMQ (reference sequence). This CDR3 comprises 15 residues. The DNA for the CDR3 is TGTGCCAGCAGCTTAGAGACTAGCGGGAGGGAGACCCAGTACTTC. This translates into CASSLETSGRETQYF.

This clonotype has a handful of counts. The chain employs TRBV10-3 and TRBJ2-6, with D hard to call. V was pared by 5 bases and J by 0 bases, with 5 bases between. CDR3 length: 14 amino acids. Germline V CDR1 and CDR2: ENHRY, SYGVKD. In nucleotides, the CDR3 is TGTGCCATCAGTATGAGCTCTGGGGCCAACGTCCTGACTTTC. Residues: CAISMSSGANVLTF.

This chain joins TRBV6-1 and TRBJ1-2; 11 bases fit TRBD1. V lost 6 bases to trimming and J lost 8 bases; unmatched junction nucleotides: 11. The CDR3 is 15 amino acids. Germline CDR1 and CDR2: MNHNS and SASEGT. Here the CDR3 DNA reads TGTGCCAGCAGGCCCTTAGGACAGGGGGCTAACGGCTACACCTTC. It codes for CASRPLGQGANGYTF.

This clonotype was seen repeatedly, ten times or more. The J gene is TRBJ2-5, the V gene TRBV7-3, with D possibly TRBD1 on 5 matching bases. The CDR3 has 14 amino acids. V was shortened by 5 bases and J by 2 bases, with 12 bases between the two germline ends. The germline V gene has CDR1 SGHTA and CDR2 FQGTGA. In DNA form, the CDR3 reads TGTGCCAGCAGCCCTGGAGACAGACAAGAGACCCAGTACTTC. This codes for CASSPGDRQETQYF.

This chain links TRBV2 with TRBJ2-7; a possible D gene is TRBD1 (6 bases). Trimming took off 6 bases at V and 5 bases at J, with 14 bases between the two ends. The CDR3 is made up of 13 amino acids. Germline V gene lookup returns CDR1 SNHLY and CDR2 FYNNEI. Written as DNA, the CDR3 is TGTGCCAGCAGGACAACAGGGAGCCACGAGCAGTACTTC. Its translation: CASRTTGSHEQYF.

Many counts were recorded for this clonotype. The CDR3 DNA sequence: TGTGCCACCAGTGACGGGACTAGCGGGAGAGGAAAGACCCAGTACTTC. It yields the protein CATSDGTSGRGKTQYF. The rearrangement joins TRBV24-1 to TRBJ2-5, with TRBD2 identical over 14 bases. The CDR3 totals 16 residues. V lost 4 bases and J lost 6; bases outside the gene matches: 6. Germline V gene sequence: CDR1 KGHDR, CDR2 SFDVKD.

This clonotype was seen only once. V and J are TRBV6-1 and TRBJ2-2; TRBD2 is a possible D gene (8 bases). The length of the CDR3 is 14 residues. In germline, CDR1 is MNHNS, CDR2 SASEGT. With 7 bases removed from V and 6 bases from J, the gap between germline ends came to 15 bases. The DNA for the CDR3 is TGTGCCAGCACCCCGGGGGGGACAGCCGGGGAGCTGTTTTTT. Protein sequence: CASTPGGTAGELFF.

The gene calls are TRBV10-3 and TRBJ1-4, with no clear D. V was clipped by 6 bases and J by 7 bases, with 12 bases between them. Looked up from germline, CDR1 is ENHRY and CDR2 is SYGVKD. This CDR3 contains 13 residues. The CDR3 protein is CAIRETEGEKLFF. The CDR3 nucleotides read TGTGCCATCAGGGAAACGGAGGGTGAAAAACTGTTTTTT.

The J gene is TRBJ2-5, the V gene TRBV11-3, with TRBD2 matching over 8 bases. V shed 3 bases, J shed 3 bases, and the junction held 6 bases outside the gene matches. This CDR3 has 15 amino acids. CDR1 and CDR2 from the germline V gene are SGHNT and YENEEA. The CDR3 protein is CASSLSGSRKETQYF. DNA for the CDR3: TGTGCCAGCAGCTTGAGCGGGAGTAGGAAAGAGACCCAGTACTTC.

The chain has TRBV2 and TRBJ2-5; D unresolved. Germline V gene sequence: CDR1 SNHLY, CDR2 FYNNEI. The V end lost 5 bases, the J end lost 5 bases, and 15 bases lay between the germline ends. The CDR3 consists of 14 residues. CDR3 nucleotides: TGTGCCAGCAGTCGTACAGTCGTAGGGGAGACCCAGTACTTC. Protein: CASSRTVVGETQYF.

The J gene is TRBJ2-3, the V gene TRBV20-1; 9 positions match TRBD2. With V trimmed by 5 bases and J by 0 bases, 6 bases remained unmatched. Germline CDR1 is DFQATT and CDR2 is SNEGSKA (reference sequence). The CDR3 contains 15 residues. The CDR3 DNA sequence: TGCAGTGCTGCCGCTAGCGGGGCTAGCACAGATACGCAGTATTTT. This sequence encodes CSAAASGASTDTQYF.

DNA for the CDR3: TGTGCCAGCAGGGGGGCCTTGAGGATGAACACTGAAGCTTTCTTT. Translating gives CASRGALRMNTEAFF. The chain joins TRBV2 to TRBJ1-1; a weak D match, TRBD1 (6 bases). The CDR3 is made up of 15 amino acids. CDR1 SNHLY and CDR2 FYNNEI come from the germline V gene. Between the trimmed V and J ends, which lost 6 bases and 0 bases, there was a span of 14 bases.

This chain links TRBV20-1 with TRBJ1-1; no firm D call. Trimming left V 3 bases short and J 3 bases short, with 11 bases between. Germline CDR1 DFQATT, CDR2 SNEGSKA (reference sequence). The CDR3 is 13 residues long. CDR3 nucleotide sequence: TGCAGTGCTAGCGTCAACTCGGACACTGAAGCTTTCTTT. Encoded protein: CSASVNSDTEAFF.

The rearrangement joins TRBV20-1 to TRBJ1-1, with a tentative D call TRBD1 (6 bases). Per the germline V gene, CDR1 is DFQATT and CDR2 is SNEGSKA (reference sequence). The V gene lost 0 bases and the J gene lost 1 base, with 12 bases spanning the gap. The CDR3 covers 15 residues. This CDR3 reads CSARDNGGQNTEAFF. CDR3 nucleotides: TGCAGTGCTAGAGATAACGGGGGGCAGAACACTGAAGCTTTCTTT.

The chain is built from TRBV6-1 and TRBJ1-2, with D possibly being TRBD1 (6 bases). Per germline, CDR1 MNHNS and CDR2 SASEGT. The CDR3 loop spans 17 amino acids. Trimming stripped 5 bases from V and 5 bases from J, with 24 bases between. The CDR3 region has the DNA TGTGCCAGCAGTACCTTTCGAGGACAGCCGAAACCTTATGGCTACACCTTC. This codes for CASSTFRGQPKPYGYTF.

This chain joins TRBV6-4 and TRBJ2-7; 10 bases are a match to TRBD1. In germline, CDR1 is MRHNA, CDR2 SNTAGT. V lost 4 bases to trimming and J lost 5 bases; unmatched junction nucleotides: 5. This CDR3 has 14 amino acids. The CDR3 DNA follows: TGTGCCAGCAGTGCCGGGACAGGGGACCACGAGCAGTACTTC. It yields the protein CASSAGTGDHEQYF.

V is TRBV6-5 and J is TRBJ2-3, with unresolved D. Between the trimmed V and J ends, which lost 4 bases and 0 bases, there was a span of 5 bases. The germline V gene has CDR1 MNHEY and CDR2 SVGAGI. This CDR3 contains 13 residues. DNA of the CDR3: TGTGCCAGCAGTTTAATGAGCACAGATACGCAGTATTTT. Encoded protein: CASSLMSTDTQYF.

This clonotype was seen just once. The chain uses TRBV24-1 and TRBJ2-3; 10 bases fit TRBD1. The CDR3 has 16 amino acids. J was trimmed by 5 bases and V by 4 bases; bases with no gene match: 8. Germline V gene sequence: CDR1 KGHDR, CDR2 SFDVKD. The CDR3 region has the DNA TGTGCCACCAGTGACCCTGACAGGGGGCGTGAAGATACGCAGTATTTT. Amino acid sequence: CATSDPDRGREDTQYF.

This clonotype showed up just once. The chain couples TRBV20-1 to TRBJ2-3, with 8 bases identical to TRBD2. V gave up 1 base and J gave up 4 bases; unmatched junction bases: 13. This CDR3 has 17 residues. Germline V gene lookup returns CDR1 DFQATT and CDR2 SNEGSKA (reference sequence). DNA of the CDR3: TGCAGTGCTAGAGGTCGCAAGGAGCGGGAGTCGGCAGATACGCAGTATTTT. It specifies CSARGRKERESADTQYF.

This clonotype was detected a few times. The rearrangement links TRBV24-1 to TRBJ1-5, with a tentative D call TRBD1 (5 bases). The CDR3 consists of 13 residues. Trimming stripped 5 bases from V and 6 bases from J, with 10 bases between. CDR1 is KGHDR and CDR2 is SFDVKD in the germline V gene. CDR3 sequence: CATSGPQGQPQHF. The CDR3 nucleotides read TGTGCCACCAGTGGTCCCCAGGGTCAGCCCCAGCATTTT.

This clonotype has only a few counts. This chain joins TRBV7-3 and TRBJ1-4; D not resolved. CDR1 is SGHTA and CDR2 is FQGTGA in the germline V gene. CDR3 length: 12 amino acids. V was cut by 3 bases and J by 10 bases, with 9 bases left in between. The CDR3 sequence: CASSFGSGKLFF. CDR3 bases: TGTGCCAGCAGCTTCGGATCCGGAAAACTGTTTTTT. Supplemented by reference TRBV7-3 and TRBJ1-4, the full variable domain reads GAGVSQTPSNKVTEKGKYVELRCDPISGHTALYWYRQSLGQGPEFLIYFQGTGAADDSGLPNDRFFAVRPEGSVSTLKIQRTERGDSAVYLCASSFGSGKLFFGSGTQLSVL.

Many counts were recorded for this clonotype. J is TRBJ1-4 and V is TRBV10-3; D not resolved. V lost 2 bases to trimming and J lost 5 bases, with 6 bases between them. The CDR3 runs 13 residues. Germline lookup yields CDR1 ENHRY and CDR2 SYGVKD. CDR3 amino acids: CAISERQNEKLFF. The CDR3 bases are TGTGCCATCAGTGAGCGCCAGAATGAAAAACTGTTTTTT.

The CDR3 loop reads CASSFQGSLSNTF. The DNA for the CDR3 is TGTGCCAGCAGCTTTCAGGGGTCCCTCTCGAACACCTTC. The V call is TRBV13, the J call TRBJ1-2; possible D gene TRBD1, 6 bases. Germline V gene data show CDR1 as PRHDT and CDR2 as FYEKMQ (reference sequence). The V gene lost 3 bases and the J gene lost 12 bases, with 17 bases spanning the gap. This CDR3 comprises 13 residues.

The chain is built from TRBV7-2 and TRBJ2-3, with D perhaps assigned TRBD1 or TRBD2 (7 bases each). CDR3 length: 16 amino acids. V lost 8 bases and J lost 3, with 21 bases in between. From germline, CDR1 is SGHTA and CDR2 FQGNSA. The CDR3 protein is CASEGGGGGRTDTQYF. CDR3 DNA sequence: TGTGCCAGCGAAGGAGGGGGAGGGGGCAGAACAGATACGCAGTATTTT.

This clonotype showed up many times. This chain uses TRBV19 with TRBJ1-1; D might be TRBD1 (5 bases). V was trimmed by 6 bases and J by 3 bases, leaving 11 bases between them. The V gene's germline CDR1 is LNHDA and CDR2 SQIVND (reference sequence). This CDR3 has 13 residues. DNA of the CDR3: TGTGCCAGTAGAGGTTGGGGGGACACTGAAGCTTTCTTT. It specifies CASRGWGDTEAFF.

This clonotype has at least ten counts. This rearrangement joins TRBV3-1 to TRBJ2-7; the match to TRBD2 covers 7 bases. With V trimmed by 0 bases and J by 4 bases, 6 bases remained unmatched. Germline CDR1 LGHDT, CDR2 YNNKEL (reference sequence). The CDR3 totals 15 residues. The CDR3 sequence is CASSQDLREGYEQYF. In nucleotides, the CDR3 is TGTGCCAGCAGCCAAGATCTCAGGGAGGGGTACGAGCAGTACTTC.

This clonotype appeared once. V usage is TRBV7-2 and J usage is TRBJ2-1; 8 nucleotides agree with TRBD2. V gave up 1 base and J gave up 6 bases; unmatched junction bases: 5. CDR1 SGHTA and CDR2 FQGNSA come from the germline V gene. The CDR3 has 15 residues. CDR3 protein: CASSLVSGTLNEQFF. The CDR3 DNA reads TGTGCCAGCAGCTTAGTTAGCGGGACGCTCAATGAGCAGTTCTTC. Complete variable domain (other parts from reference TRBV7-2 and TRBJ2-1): GAGVSQSPSNKVTEKGKDVELRCDPISGHTALYWYRQSLGQGLEFLIYFQGNSAPDKSGLPSDRFSAERTGGSVSTLTIQRTQQEDSAVYLCASSLVSGTLNEQFFGPGTRLTVL.

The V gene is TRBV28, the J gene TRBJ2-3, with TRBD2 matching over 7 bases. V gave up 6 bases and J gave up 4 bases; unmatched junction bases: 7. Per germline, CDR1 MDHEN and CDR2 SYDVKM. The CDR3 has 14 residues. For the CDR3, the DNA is TGTGCCAGCAGAGCGGGACTTTCTCCAGATACGCAGTATTTT. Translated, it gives CASRAGLSPDTQYF.

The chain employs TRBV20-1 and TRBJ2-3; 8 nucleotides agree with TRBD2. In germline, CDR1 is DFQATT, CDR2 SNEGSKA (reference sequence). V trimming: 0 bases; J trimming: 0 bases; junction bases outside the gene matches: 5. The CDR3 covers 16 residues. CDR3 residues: CSARDSASGSTDTQYF. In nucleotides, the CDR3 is TGCAGTGCTAGAGATTCGGCTAGCGGGAGCACAGATACGCAGTATTTT.